The T cell receptor (beta chain) under discussion was sequenced for a study of T cell repertoires in cytomegalovirus infection. Across the whole study: Public TCR beta signatures provided an indication of both CMV infection and a matching HLA type.

On this clonotype itself: Its antigen remains unknown.

TCRdb re-called the reads through MiXCR, storing one row per CDR3 protein. This sample has 150,000 to 200,000 distinct CDR3 sequences, with approximately 9.7% found just once. Study-wide results and limits: Identification of carriers of CMV plus the relevant HLA was performed using cumulative public TCR beta family frequency.

The sequence came from a human donor in good health (CMV status not recorded). Some clones in this sample may be carry-over from other donors' samples. Material: PBMCs.

The CDR3, as DNA: TGCGCCAGCAGCCAATCCCGGGACAGCTCCTACGAGCAGTACTTC. Amino acids: CASSQSRDSSYEQYF. This chain connects TRBV4-1 to TRBJ2-7; 7 positions agree with TRBD1. The CDR3 spans 15 residues. Germline CDR1 and CDR2: MGHRA and YSYEKL. Trimming cost V 2 bases and J 0 bases; bases outside gene matches: 4.